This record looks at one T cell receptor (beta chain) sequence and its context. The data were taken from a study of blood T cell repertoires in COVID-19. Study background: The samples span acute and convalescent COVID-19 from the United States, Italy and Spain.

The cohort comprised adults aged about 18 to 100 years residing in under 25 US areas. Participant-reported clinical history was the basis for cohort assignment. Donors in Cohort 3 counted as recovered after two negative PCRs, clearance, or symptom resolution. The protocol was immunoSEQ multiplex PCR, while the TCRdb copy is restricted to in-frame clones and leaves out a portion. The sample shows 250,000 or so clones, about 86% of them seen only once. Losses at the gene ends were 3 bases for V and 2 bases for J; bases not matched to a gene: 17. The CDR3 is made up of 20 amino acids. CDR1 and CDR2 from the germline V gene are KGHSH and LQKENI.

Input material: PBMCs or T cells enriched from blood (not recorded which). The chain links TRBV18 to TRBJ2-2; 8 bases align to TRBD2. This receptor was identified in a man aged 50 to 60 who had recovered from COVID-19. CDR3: CASSPYGTRPLIHNTGELFF. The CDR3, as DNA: TGTGCCAGCTCACCGTACGGGACTAGACCCCTTATTCACAACACCGGGGAGCTGTTTTTT.